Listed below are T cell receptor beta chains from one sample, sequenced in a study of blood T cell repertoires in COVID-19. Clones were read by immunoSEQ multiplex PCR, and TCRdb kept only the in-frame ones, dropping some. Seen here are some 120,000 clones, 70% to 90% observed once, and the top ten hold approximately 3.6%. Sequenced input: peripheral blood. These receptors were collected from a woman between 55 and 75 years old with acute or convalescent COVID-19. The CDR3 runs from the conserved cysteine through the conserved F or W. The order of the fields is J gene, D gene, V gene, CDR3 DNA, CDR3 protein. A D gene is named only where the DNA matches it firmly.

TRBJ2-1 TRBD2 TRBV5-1 TGCGCCAGCAGCGCTTCCGGGACTAACCACAATGAGCAGTTCTTC CASSASGTNHNEQFF
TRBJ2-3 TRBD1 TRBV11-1 TGTGCCAGCCGGACAGGGTTCACAGATACGCAGTATTTT CASRTGFTDTQYF
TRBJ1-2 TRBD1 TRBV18 TGTGCCAGCTCACCGGGGACAGGCTCCTATGGCTACACCTTC CASSPGTGSYGYTF
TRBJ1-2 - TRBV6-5 TGTGCCAGCAGCGCTGGGGGCAGAGCTAACTATGGCTACACCTTC CASSAGGRANYGYTF
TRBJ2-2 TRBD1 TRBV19 TGTGCCAGTAAACTGGGACAGGGGGCCACCGGGGAGCTGTTTTTT CASKLGQGATGELFF
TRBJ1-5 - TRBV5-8 TGTGCCAGCAGCTTCCGGTCCGCGGGTCGGCCCCAGCATTTT CASSFRSAGRPQHF
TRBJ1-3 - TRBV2 TGTGCCAGCAGGAAAGATAGTGGAAACACCATATATTTT CASRKDSGNTIYF
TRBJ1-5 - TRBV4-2 TGTGCCAGCAGCCAAGATACGGGTCGCAATCAGCCCCAGCATTTT CASSQDTGRNQPQHF
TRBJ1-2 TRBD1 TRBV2 TGTGCCAGCAGTACACCTAGGGACAGGGGGACGTTCTATGGCTACACCTTC CASSTPRDRGTFYGYTF
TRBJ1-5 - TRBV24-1 TGTGCCACCAGTGATTCAGGGGCGAGGAAGCCCCAGCATTTT CATSDSGARKPQHF
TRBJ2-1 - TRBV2 TGTGCCAGCAGTCGGCGGGCGCCTAACAATGAGCAGTTCTTC CASSRRAPNNEQFF
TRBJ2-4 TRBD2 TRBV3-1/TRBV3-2 TGTGCCAGCAGCTCTCTAGCGGGAGCAAACAAAAACATTCAGTACTTC CASSSLAGANKNIQYF